The subject of this entry is one T cell receptor beta chain. Clones were sequenced by immunoSEQ multiplex PCR, and TCRdb holds only the in-frame ones, with some missing. The data hold 200,000 to 250,000 clones, with under 90% observed a single time. The record originates from a study of blood T cell repertoires in COVID-19. Study-wide background: The cDNA or gDNA used as material had been derived from T cells, B-cell-depleted T cells, or PBMCs.

Among Cohort 3 donors, those recovered had two negative PCRs, clearance, or symptom resolution. The clonotype originates from a woman aged 55-70 years who had recovered from COVID-19. The sequenced sample was PBMCs or T cells enriched from blood (not recorded which).

The CDR3 loop is CASSSGQGRTEAFF. As DNA, the CDR3 is TGTGCCAGCAGTTCCGGACAGGGAAGGACTGAAGCTTTCTTT. The genes are TRBV2 and TRBJ1-1; 8 bases line up with TRBD1. With V trimmed by 5 bases and J by 5 bases, 7 bases remained unmatched. The CDR3 consists of 14 residues. Germline lookup yields CDR1 SNHLY and CDR2 FYNNEI.